Each of the 17 T cell receptor beta chains below was sequenced from the same sample in a study of OX40 agonist ivuxolimab in advanced cancers. Repertoires were generated with immunoSEQ multiplex PCR, while TCRdb's copy carries only in-frame clones and drops some. This table holds 75,000 to 90,000 clones, about 90% found once. Sequenced here: CD4+ or CD8+ T cells sorted from blood, sampled in a trial of the OX40 agonist ivuxolimab. Receptors originate from an adult with an advanced solid tumor such as melanoma, head and neck, liver or kidney cancer.

CDR3 in amino acids: CASSWGGSYGNTIYF. Written as DNA, the CDR3 is TGTGCCAGCAGTTGGGGGGGCTCTTATGGAAACACCATATATTTT. V usage is TRBV6-5 and J usage is TRBJ1-3, with a tentative D call TRBD1 (6 bases). V lost 4 bases to trimming and J lost 3 bases, with 13 bases between them. Per the germline V gene, CDR1 is MNHEY and CDR2 is SVGAGI. The CDR3 has 15 amino acids.

The rearrangement joins TRBV5-1 to TRBJ2-3; 7 bases line up with TRBD2. This CDR3 has 13 amino acids. Germline V gene lookup returns CDR1 SGHRS and CDR2 YFSETQ. V was clipped by 5 bases and J by 4 bases; unmatched bases: 4. CDR3 residues: CASSYGGADTQYF. The CDR3, as DNA: TGCGCCAGCAGTTATGGGGGGGCAGATACGCAGTATTTT.

The chain combines TRBV28 with TRBJ1-3; TRBD1 is a possible D gene (5 bases). The germline gives CDR1 MDHEN, CDR2 SYDVKM. Trimming stripped 5 bases from V and 4 bases from J, with 9 bases between. The CDR3 has 13 amino acids. This chain's CDR3 is CASSLGVGNTIYF. CDR3 bases: TGTGCCAGCAGTCTGGGGGTCGGAAACACCATATATTTT. The full variable domain, with the rest looked up from reference TRBV28 and TRBJ1-3, is DVKVTQSSRYLVKRTGEKVFLECVQDMDHENMFWYRQDPGLGLRLIYFSYDVKMKEKGDIPEGYSVSREKKERFSLILESASTNQTSMYLCASSLGVGNTIYFGEGSWLTVV.

This chain uses TRBV29-1 with TRBJ1-1; unclear D gene. Trimming removed 7 bases at V and 7 bases at J, with 4 bases between. From germline, CDR1 is SQVTM and CDR2 ANQGSEA. The CDR3 extends over 8 amino acids. The CDR3 nucleotides are TGCAGCGCGTATGAAGCTTTCTTT. Protein: CSAYEAFF. Using reference TRBV29-1 and TRBJ1-1 for the parts outside the CDR3, the full variable domain is SAVISQKPSRDICQRGTSLTIQCQVDSQVTMMFWYRQQPGQSLTLIATANQGSEATYESGFVIDKFPISRPNLTFSTLTVSNMSPEDSSIYLCSAYEAFFGQGTRLTVV.

The CDR3 protein is CATRDRMTYEQYF. The DNA for the CDR3 is TGTGCCACACGGGACAGGATGACCTACGAGCAGTACTTC. The chain joins TRBV19 to TRBJ2-5; TRBD1 matches 8 bases. TRBJ2-7 matches the DNA end more closely, so the J call is doubtful. Germline V gene lookup returns CDR1 LNHDA and CDR2 SQIVND (reference sequence). The CDR3 consists of 13 residues.

The chain carries TRBV11-2 and TRBJ2-7, with D perhaps matching TRBD2 (7 bases). Deletions cut 3 bases from V and 5 bases from J, with 11 bases between. Germline CDR1 SGHAT, CDR2 FQNNGV. The CDR3 is made up of 13 amino acids. The CDR3 DNA reads TGTGCCAGCAGCTTCACGGGGGGCAACGAGCAGTACTTC. Protein sequence: CASSFTGGNEQYF.

This chain joins TRBV7-2 and TRBJ2-5, with 7 bases matching TRBD2. This CDR3 spans 14 amino acids. After removal of 8 bases from V and 2 bases from J, the junction contained 8 bases not matched to a gene. Germline lookup yields CDR1 SGHTA and CDR2 FQGNSA. CDR3 sequence: CASRPGGGQETQYF. DNA of the CDR3: TGTGCCAGCCGTCCGGGGGGAGGGCAAGAGACCCAGTACTTC.

The chain has TRBV6-6 and TRBJ1-1, with TRBD1 identical over 9 bases. CDR1 is MNHNY, CDR2 SVGAGI, per germline (reference sequence). The CDR3 loop spans 15 amino acids. J gave up 4 bases and V 5 bases, and 8 bases lay outside the gene matches. The CDR3, as DNA: TGTGCCAGCAGTCCAACAGGGGGCATGTTCACTGAAGCTTTCTTT. Protein product: CASSPTGGMFTEAFF.

The chain links TRBV7-2 to TRBJ2-3, with 10 positions matching TRBD2. CDR1 is SGHTA and CDR2 is FQGNSA in the germline V gene. This CDR3 spans 14 amino acids. V lost 5 bases, J lost 3 bases, and 2 bases stayed unmatched. The CDR3, as DNA: TGTGCCAGCAGCCGGACTAGCGGTACAGATACGCAGTATTTT. Encoded protein: CASSRTSGTDTQYF. Full variable domain (rest looked up from reference TRBV7-2 and TRBJ2-3): GAGVSQSPSNKVTEKGKDVELRCDPISGHTALYWYRQSLGQGLEFLIYFQGNSAPDKSGLPSDRFSAERTGGSVSTLTIQRTQQEDSAVYLCASSRTSGTDTQYFGPGTRLTVL.

The rearrangement uses TRBV2 and TRBJ2-2; D may correspond to TRBD1 or TRBD2 (7 bases each). The CDR3 sequence is 19 residues long. With 5 bases removed from V and 3 bases from J, the gap between germline ends came to 25 bases. The germline CDR1 and CDR2 sequences are SNHLY and FYNNEI. The CDR3 DNA is TGTGCCAGCAGTCTTGGACCCCACAGGGGAGGGTACGACACCGGGGAGCTGTTTTTT. Protein: CASSLGPHRGGYDTGELFF.

This chain joins TRBV30 and TRBJ1-1; D ambiguous. This CDR3 has 15 residues. Trimming left V 3 bases short and J 5 bases short, with 19 bases between. The germline gives CDR1 GTSNPN, CDR2 SVGIG (reference sequence). The CDR3 protein is CAWRVGKVDRTEAFF. CDR3 bases: TGTGCCTGGAGGGTAGGAAAGGTGGATCGGACTGAAGCTTTCTTT.

This chain uses TRBV6-6 with TRBJ1-1; D gene unclear. Germline V gives CDR1 MNHNY, CDR2 SVGAGI (reference sequence). The CDR3 consists of 16 residues. V was cut by 0 bases and J by 1 base, with 12 bases left in between. The CDR3 DNA reads TGTGCCAGCAGTTACTCAGGGTCCCGGGCGAACACTGAAGCTTTCTTT. The encoded protein is CASSYSGSRANTEAFF.

V gene TRBV7-2 combines with J gene TRBJ1-1, with D hard to call. CDR1 and CDR2 from the germline V gene are SGHTA and FQGNSA. The CDR3 spans 14 residues. Trimming cost V 5 bases and J 0 bases, with 10 bases left between them. The CDR3 reads CASSKRRLNTEAFF. The CDR3 DNA reads TGTGCCAGCAGCAAAAGGAGGTTGAACACTGAAGCTTTCTTT.

The genes are TRBV6-1 and TRBJ1-1; D is undetermined. The germline V gene has CDR1 MNHNS and CDR2 SASEGT. V gave up 1 base and J gave up 5 bases, with 5 bases separating them. The CDR3 covers 12 residues. The CDR3 sequence is CASSEGVTEAFF. The CDR3 coding sequence is TGTGCCAGCAGTGAAGGGGTGACTGAAGCTTTCTTT.

The chain recombines TRBV2 with TRBJ2-7; D possibly matches TRBD1 or TRBD2 (5 bases each). The germline CDR1 and CDR2 sequences are SNHLY and FYNNEI. Trimming cost V 4 bases and J 2 bases, with 18 bases left between them. CDR3 length equals 16 residues. The CDR3 coding sequence is TGTGCCAGCAGTGGGGTTCTTGGGACGTCAACCTACGAGCAGTACTTC. This sequence encodes CASSGVLGTSTYEQYF.

The chain employs TRBV7-2 and TRBJ1-2; a weak D match, TRBD1 (6 bases). CDR3 length: 13 residues. V shed 6 bases and J shed 8 bases, with 16 bases lying between them. The germline V gene has CDR1 SGHTA and CDR2 FQGNSA. CDR3 coding DNA: TGTGCCAGCAGGTCTATCAGGGGAGGAGGCTACACCTTC. Encoded protein: CASRSIRGGGYTF. Using reference TRBV7-2 and TRBJ1-2 for the parts outside the CDR3, the full variable domain is GAGVSQSPSNKVTEKGKDVELRCDPISGHTALYWYRQSLGQGLEFLIYFQGNSAPDKSGLPSDRFSAERTGGSVSTLTIQRTQQEDSAVYLCASRSIRGGGYTFGSGTRLTVV.

The chain has TRBV6-6 and TRBJ2-7; D uncertain. V dropped 2 bases and J dropped 7 bases, with 15 bases sitting between them. CDR1 and CDR2 from the germline V gene are MNHNY and SVGAGI (reference sequence). This CDR3 has 14 amino acids. The DNA of the CDR3 is TGTGCCAGCAGTTACGCCAGGCCCTTCGGTGAGCAGTACTTC. Residues: CASSYARPFGEQYF.